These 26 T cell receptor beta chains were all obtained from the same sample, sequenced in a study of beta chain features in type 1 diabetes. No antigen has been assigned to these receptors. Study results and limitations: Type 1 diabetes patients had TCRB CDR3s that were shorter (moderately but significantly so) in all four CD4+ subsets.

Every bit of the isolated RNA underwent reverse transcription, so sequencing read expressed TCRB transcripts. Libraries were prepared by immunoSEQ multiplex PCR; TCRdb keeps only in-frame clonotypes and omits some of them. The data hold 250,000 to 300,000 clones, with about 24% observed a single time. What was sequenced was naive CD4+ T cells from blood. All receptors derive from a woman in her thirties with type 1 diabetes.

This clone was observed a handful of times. The CDR3 spells CASSLLFLSGANVLTF. The CDR3 DNA sequence: TGTGCCAGCAGCTTATTGTTTCTCTCTGGGGCCAACGTCCTGACTTTC. The V call is TRBV7-9, the J call TRBJ2-6; D is unresolved. CDR1 SEHNR and CDR2 FQNEAQ come from the germline V gene (reference sequence). The CDR3 is made up of 16 amino acids. V shed 2 bases and J shed 0 bases, with 8 bases lying between them. Complete variable domain (other parts from reference TRBV7-9 and TRBJ2-6): DTGVSQNPRHKITKRGQNVTFRCDPISEHNRLYWYRQTLGQGPEFLTYFQNEAQLEKSRLLSDRFSAERPKGSFSTLEIQRTEQGDSAMYLCASSLLFLSGANVLTFGAGSRLTVL.

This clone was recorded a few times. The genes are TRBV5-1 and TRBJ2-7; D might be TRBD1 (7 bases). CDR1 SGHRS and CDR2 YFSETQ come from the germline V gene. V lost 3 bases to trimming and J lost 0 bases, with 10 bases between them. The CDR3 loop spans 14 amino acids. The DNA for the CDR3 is TGCGCCAGCAGCTCGGGGGACAGCTCCTACGAGCAGTACTTC. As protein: CASSSGDSSYEQYF.

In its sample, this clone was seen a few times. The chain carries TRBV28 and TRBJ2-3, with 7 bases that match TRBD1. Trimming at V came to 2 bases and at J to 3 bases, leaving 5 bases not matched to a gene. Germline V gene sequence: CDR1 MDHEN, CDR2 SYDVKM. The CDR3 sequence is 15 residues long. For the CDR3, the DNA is TGTGCCAGCAGTTTACCGGGACAGTGGACAGATACGCAGTATTTT. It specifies CASSLPGQWTDTQYF.

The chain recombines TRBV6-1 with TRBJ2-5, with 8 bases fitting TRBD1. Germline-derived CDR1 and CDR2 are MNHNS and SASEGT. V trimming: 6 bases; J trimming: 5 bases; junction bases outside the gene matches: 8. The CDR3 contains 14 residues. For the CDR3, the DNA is TGTGCCAGCAGCGACAGGGGCGGTTTTGAGACCCAGTACTTC. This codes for CASSDRGGFETQYF.

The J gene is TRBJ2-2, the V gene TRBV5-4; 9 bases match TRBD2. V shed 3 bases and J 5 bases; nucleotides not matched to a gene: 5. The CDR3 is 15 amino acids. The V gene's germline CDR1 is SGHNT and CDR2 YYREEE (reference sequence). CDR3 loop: CASSSPSGITGELFF. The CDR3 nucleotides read TGTGCCAGCAGCTCCCCTAGCGGGATAACCGGGGAGCTGTTTTTT.

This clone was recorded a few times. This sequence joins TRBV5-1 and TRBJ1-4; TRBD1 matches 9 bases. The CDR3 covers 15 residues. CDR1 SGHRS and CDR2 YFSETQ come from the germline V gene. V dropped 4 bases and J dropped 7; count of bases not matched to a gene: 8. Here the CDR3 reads CASSGMGQGVEKLFF. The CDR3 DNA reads TGCGCCAGCAGCGGGATGGGACAGGGAGTTGAAAAACTGTTTTTT.

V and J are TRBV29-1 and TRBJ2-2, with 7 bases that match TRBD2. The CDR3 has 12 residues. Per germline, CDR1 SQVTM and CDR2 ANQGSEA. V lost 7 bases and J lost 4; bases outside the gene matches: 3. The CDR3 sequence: CSAASGTGELFF. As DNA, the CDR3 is TGCAGCGCAGCTAGCGGCACCGGGGAGCTGTTTTTT.

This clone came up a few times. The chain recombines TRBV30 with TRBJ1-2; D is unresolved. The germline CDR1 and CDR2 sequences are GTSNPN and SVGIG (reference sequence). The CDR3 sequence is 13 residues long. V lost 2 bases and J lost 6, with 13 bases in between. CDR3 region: CAWSLIEENGYTF. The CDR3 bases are TGTGCCTGGAGTTTAATTGAGGAGAATGGCTACACCTTC.

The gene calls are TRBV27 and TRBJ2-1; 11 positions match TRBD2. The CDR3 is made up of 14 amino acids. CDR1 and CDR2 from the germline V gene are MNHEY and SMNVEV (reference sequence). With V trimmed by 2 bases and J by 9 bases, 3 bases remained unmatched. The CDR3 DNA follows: TGTGCCAGCAGTTTAACTAGCGGGAGTGGTGAGCAGTTCTTC. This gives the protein CASSLTSGSGEQFF.

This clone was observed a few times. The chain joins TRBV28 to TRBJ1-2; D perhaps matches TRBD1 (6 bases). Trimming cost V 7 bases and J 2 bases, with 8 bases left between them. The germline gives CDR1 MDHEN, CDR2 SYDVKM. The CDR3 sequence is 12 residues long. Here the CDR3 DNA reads TGTGCCAGCACCGACAGGAACTATGGCTACACCTTC. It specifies CASTDRNYGYTF.

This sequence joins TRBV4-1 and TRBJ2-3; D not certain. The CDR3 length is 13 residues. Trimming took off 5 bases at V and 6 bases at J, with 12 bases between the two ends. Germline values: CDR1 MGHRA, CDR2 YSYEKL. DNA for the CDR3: TGCGCCAGCAGCTATAATCTTCGGGATACGCAGTATTTT. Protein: CASSYNLRDTQYF.

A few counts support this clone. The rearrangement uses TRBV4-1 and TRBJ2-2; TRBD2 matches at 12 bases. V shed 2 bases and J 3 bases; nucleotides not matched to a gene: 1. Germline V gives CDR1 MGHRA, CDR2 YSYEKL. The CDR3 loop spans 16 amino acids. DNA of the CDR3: TGCGCCAGCAGCCAAAGGACTAGCGGGGACACCGGGGAGCTGTTTTTT. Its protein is CASSQRTSGDTGELFF.

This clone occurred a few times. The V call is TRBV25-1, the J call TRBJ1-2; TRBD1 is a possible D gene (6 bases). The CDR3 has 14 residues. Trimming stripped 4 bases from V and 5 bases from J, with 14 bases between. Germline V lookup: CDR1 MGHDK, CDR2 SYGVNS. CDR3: CASSALDSRYGYTF. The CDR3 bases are TGTGCCAGCAGTGCCTTGGACAGCCGGTATGGCTACACCTTC.

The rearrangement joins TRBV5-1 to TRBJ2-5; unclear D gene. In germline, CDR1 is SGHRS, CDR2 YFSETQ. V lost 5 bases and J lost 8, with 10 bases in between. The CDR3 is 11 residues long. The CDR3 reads CASSDLETQYF. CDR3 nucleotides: TGCGCCAGCAGTGACCTAGAAACCCAGTACTTC.

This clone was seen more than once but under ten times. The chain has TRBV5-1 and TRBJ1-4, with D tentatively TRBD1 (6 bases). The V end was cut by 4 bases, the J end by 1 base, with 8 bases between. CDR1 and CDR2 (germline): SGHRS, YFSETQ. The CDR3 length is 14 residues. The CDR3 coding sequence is TGCGCCAGCAGCCCGACAGGAACTAATGAAAAACTGTTTTTT. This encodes CASSPTGTNEKLFF.

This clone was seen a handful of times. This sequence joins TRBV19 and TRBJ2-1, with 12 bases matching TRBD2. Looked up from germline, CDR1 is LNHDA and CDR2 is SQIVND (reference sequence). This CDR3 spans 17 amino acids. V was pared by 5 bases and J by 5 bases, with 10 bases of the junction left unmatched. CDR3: CASSPSTSGRLHNEQFF. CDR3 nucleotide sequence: TGTGCCAGTAGTCCATCTACTAGCGGGAGGCTACACAATGAGCAGTTCTTC. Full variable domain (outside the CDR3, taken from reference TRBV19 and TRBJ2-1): DGGITQSPKYLFRKEGQNVTLSCEQNLNHDAMYWYRQDPGQGLRLIYYSQIVNDFQKGDIAEGYSVSREKKESFPLTVTSAQKNPTAFYLCASSPSTSGRLHNEQFFGPGTRLTVL.

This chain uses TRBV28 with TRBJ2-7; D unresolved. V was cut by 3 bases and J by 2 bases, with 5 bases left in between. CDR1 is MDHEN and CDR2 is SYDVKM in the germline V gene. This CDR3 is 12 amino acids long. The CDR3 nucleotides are TGTGCCAGCAGTTTTTCCACCTACGAGCAGTACTTC. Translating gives CASSFSTYEQYF.

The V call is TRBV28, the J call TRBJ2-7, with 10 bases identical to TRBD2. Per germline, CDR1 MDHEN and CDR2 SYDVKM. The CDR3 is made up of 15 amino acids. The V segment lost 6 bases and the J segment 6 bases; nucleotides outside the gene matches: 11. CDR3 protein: CASRPPGLASSEQYF. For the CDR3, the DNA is TGTGCCAGCAGGCCCCCGGGACTAGCGTCGTCCGAGCAGTACTTC.

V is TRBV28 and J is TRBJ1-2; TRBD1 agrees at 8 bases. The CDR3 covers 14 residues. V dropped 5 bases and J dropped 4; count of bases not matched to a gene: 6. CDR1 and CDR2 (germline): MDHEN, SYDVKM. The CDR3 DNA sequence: TGTGCCAGCAGTAGAACAGGGGGGCTCTATGGCTACACCTTC. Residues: CASSRTGGLYGYTF.

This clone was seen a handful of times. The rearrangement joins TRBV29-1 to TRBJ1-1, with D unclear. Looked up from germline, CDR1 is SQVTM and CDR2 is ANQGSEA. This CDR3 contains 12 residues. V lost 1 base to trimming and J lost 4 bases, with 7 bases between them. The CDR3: CSVEVPGTEAFF. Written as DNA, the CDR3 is TGCAGCGTTGAAGTCCCGGGCACTGAAGCTTTCTTT.

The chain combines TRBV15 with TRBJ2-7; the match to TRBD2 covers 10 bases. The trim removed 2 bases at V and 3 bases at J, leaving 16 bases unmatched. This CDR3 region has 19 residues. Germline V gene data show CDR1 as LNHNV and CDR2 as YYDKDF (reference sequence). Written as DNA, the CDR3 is TGTGCCACCAGCAGAAGACTGGCAGCCAGCGGGAGGGTCCGCTACGAGCAGTACTTC. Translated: CATSRRLAASGRVRYEQYF.

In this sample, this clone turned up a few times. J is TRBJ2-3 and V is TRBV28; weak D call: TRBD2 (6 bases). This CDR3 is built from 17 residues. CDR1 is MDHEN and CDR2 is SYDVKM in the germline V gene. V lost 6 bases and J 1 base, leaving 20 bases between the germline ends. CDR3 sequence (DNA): TGTGCCAGCAGCTTTGCCAGCGGGCGAGGTGGCACAGATACGCAGTATTTT. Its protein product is CASSFASGRGGTDTQYF.

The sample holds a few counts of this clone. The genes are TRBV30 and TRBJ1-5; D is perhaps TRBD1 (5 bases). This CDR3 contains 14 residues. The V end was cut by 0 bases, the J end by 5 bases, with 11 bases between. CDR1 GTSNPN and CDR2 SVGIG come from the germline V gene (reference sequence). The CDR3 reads CAWSVLQDDQPQHF. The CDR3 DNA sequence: TGTGCCTGGAGTGTACTACAGGATGATCAGCCCCAGCATTTT.

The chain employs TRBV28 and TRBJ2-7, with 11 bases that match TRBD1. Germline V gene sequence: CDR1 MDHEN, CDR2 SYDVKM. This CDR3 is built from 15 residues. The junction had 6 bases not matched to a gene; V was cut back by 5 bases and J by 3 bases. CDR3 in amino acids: CASSLGTGGFYEQYF. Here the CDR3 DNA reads TGTGCCAGCAGTCTCGGGACAGGGGGTTTCTACGAGCAGTACTTC.

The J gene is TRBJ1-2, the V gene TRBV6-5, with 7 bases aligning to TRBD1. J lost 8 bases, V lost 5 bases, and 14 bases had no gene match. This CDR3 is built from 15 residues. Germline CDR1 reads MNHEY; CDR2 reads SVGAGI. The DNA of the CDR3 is TGTGCCAGCAGTCGTGAACAGGGGCCCAACTTCGGCTACACCTTC. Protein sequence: CASSREQGPNFGYTF.

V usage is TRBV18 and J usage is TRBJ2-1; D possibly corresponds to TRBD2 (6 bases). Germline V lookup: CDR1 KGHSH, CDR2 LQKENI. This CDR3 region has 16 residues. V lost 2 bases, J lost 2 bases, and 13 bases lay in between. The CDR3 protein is CASSPRRGTTYNEQFF. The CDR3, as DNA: TGTGCCAGCTCACCAAGGAGGGGAACAACCTACAATGAGCAGTTCTTC.